Given below is one T cell receptor (beta chain) in context. Antigen unknown. Trimming at V came to 7 bases and at J to 7 bases, leaving 10 bases not matched to a gene. There are 14 residues in the CDR3. Germline V gives CDR1 SQVTM, CDR2 ANQGSEA. The data derive from a study of post-analysis software for immune sequencing data. Study-wide findings and caveats: Controls showed lower frequencies than patients for five TRBV segments, and TRBV5-6, TRBV5-1 and TRBV20-1 were among these.

Researchers reported that TCR beta cDNA libraries carried unique molecular identifiers. TCRdb used MiXCR to reprocess the PCR reads, holding one entry per CDR3 protein. The sample shows hundreds of thousands of distinct CDR3 sequences, 59% of them seen only once. V usage is TRBV29-1 and J usage is TRBJ2-1, with TRBD2 identical over 10 bases. The receptor's source is a girl aged 2 to 9 with multiple sclerosis. The sequenced material came from blood. The CDR3 DNA is TGCAGCGGGGAGAAACTAGCGGGGAAAAATGAGCAGTTCTTC. It yields the protein CSGEKLAGKNEQFF.